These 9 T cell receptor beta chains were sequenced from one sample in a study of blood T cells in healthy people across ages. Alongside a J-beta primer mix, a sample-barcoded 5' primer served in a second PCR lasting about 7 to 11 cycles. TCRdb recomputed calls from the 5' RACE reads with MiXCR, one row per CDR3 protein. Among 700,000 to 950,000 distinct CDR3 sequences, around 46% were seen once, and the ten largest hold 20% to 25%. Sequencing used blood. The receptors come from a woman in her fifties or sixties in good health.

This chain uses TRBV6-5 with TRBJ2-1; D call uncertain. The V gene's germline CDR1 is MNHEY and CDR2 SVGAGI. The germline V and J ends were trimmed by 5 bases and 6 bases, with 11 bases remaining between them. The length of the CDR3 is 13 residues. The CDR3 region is CASSPSKGNEQFF. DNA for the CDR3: TGTGCCAGCAGTCCCTCGAAGGGCAATGAGCAGTTCTTC.

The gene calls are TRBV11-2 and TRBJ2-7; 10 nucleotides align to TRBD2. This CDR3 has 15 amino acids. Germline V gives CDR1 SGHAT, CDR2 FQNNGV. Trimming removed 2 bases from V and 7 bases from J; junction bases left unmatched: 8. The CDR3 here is CASSLTSGATGEQYF. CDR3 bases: TGTGCCAGCAGCTTAACTAGCGGGGCGACAGGGGAGCAGTACTTC.

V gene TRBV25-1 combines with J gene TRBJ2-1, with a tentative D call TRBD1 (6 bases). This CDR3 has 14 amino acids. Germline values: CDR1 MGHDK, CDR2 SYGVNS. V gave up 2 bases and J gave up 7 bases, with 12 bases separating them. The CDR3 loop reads CASSEAWDTNEQFF. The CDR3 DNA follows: TGTGCCAGCAGTGAAGCATGGGACACGAATGAGCAGTTCTTC.

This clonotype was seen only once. The CDR3 loop reads CASSDDGPRDGYTF. In nucleotides, the CDR3 is TGTGCCAGCAGTGACGACGGTCCCCGGGATGGCTACACCTTC. The chain uses TRBV6-6 and TRBJ1-2; no reliable D call. Germline V gives CDR1 MNHNY, CDR2 SVGAGI (reference sequence). The CDR3 totals 14 residues. V lost 5 bases and J 6 bases, leaving 16 bases between the germline ends.

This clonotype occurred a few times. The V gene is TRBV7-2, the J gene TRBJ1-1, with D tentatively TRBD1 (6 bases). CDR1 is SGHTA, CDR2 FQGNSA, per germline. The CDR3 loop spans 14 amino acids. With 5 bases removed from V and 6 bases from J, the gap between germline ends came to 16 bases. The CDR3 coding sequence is TGTGCCAGCAGCAACTTCAGGGAGGGGGCTGAAGCTTTCTTT. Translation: CASSNFREGAEAFF.

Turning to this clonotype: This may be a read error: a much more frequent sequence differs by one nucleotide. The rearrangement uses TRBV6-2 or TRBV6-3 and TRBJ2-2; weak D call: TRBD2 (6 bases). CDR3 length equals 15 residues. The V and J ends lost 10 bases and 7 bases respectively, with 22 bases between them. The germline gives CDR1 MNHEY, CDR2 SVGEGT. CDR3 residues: CANNTPRREIGELFF. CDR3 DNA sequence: TGTGCCAACAACACCCCCAGGAGGGAAATCGGGGAGCTGTTTTTT.

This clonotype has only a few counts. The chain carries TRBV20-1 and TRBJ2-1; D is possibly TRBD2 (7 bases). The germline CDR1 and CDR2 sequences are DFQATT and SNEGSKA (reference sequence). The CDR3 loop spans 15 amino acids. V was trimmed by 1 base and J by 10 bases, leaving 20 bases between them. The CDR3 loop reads CSARADSRGGGEQFF. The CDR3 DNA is TGCAGTGCTAGAGCGGACTCGAGGGGGGGCGGGGAGCAGTTCTTC.

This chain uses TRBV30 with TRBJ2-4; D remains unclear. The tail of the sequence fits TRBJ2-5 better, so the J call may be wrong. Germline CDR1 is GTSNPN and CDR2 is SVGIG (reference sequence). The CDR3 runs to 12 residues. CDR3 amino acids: CAWSVPRETQYF. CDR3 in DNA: TGTGCCTGGAGTGTACCCAGAGAGACCCAGTACTTC.

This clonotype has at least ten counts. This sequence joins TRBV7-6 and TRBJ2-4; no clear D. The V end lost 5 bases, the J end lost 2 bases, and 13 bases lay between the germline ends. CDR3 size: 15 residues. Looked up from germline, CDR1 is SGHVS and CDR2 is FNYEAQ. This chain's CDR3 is CASSPRAGSKNIQYF. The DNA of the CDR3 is TGTGCCAGCAGCCCCCGCGCCGGTTCCAAAAACATTCAGTACTTC.